This entry features one T cell receptor beta chain sequence. Its antigen is undetermined. Trimming removed 5 bases from V and 11 bases from J, with 15 bases in between. Germline V gene lookup returns CDR1 PRHDT and CDR2 FYEKMQ (reference sequence). The CDR3 is 12 amino acids. The sample is drawn from a study of graft-versus-host responses after intestinal transplantation. Study background: Recipients received multivisceral, liver-intestinal, or isolated intestinal transplants.

Points from the study as a whole: Individuals who had graft-donor T cell macrochimerism had allografts that showed high graft-versus-host to host-versus-graft clonal ratios. GvH clones were identified in recipient marrow, with some first appearing in ileum or blood.

Libraries were prepared by immunoSEQ multiplex PCR; TCRdb keeps only in-frame clonotypes and omits some of them. The sample yields some 90,000 clones, roughly 92% seen once. The clonotype was recovered from a human donor who was the organ donor for an intestinal transplant. The chain recombines TRBV13 with TRBJ1-2, with TRBD1 as a possible D gene (6 bases). The sample was unstimulated CD8+ T cells sorted from spleen or lymph node cells, taken before transplant. The CDR3 region is CASSITGPDYTF. The CDR3 DNA sequence: TGTGCCAGCAGCATAACAGGGCCGGATTACACCTTC.